The 5 T cell receptor beta chains reported below all come from one sample, sequenced in a study of blood T cell repertoires in COVID-19. The repertoire was sequenced with immunoSEQ multiplex PCR; TCRdb's copy has only in-frame clones and lacks some. Found here are around 130,000 clones, around 86% of them singletons; the top ten hold about 20%. The material sequenced was PBMCs or T cells enriched from blood (not recorded which). The source is a man aged 25-40 years who had recovered from COVID-19.

The chain joins TRBV6-1 to TRBJ2-1; 8 bases align to TRBD2. The V gene end was trimmed by 1 base and the J gene end by 5 bases; junction bases not matched to a gene: 16. Germline lookup yields CDR1 MNHNS and CDR2 SASEGT. This CDR3 is built from 19 residues. The CDR3 bases are TGTGCCAGCAGTGAAGTGGTGTTCGTCTCTAGCGGGTACCACAATGAGCAGTTCTTC. Its translation is CASSEVVFVSSGYHNEQFF.

The CDR3, as DNA: TGTGCCAGCTCACTTAACAGGGGGGACGGAGAGACCCAGTACTTC. Translating it yields CASSLNRGDGETQYF. The rearrangement links TRBV18 to TRBJ2-5; 8 bases are shared with TRBD1. This CDR3 spans 15 amino acids. Germline loops: CDR1 KGHSH, CDR2 LQKENI. The trim removed 4 bases at V and 4 bases at J, leaving 8 bases unmatched.

The chain employs TRBV6-5 and TRBJ1-2, with TRBD1 matching over 10 bases. The CDR3 totals 15 residues. With V trimmed by 6 bases and J by 5 bases, 9 bases remained unmatched. Germline assignment: CDR1 MNHEY and CDR2 SVGAGI. CDR3 coding DNA: TGTGCCAGCAGGGTGGACAGGGGGATTAGTTATGGCTACACCTTC. It encodes CASRVDRGISYGYTF.

The rearrangement uses TRBV28 and TRBJ2-3, with D tentatively TRBD2 (6 bases). The V gene's germline CDR1 is MDHEN and CDR2 SYDVKM. Trimming shortened V by 4 bases and J by 6 bases, and 20 bases separated the two germline ends. The CDR3 runs to 16 residues. Here the CDR3 DNA reads TGTGCCAGCAGTTCGGGGGATACCCGGGTGGCGGATACGCAGTATTTT. It codes for CASSSGDTRVADTQYF.

The chain couples TRBV30 to TRBJ2-7; tentatively, D is TRBD1 (6 bases). The CDR3 runs 13 residues. Germline assignment: CDR1 GTSNPN and CDR2 SVGIG (reference sequence). V was pared by 1 base and J by 4 bases, with 11 bases between. In nucleotides, the CDR3 is TGTGCCTGGAGTGAAATACAGGGTTACGAGCAGTACTTC. Translated, it gives CAWSEIQGYEQYF.